This T cell receptor beta chain originates from a study of blood T cell repertoires in COVID-19. Study-level information: T cells, B-cell-depleted T cells, or PBMCs provided the cDNA or gDNA that served as material.

Seattle-derived patients entered the study during active infection and were followed longitudinally. The CDR3 runs 16 residues. V shed 2 bases and J shed 0 bases, with 11 bases lying between them. The V gene's germline CDR1 is MGHRA and CDR2 YSYEKL. The assay was immunoSEQ multiplex PCR, and TCRdb's table has in-frame clones only and misses some. The sample contains 99,000 or so clones, 70% to 90% of which appear only once. Material for sequencing was peripheral blood. This chain joins TRBV4-1 and TRBJ1-5; D is possibly TRBD1 (6 bases). This receptor was identified in a man over 45 with COVID-19, enrolled during active disease. The DNA of the CDR3 is TGCGCCAGCAGCCAATCCGGACAGTATAGCAATCAGCCCCAGCATTTT. This sequence encodes CASSQSGQYSNQPQHF.